This T cell receptor (beta chain) is drawn from a study of neurological immune-mediated disorders. The CDR3 spans 16 residues. V shed 5 bases, J shed 0 bases, and the junction held 4 bases outside the gene matches. Germline-derived CDR1 and CDR2 are KGHSH and LQKENI. cDNA synthesis was performed by 5'RACE with 10-nucleotide random UMIs. A single run covered 15-18 subjects with over 180 million TCR-beta sequences. TCRdb reanalysed the 5' RACE reads using MiXCR and keeps one entry per CDR3 protein. The sample yields about 22,000 distinct CDR3 sequences, less than 11% seen once. This clonotype was seen at least ten times. Its antigen remains unidentified. Study findings and constraints: In HTLV-1-associated myelopathy, TCR clonal expansion was greatest, and in multiple sclerosis it was least, below healthy controls.

The unsorted libraries originated from 2 million PBMCs that had been stored at -80 C. V and J are TRBV18 and TRBJ2-1, with TRBD2 matching over 10 bases. This sequence originates from a woman in her sixties with HTLV-1-associated myelopathy (HAM/TSP). Sequencing input: PBMCs. CDR3 region: CASSKLAGSSYNEQFF. The CDR3 DNA reads TGTGCCAGCTCAAAACTAGCGGGATCCTCCTACAATGAGCAGTTCTTC.